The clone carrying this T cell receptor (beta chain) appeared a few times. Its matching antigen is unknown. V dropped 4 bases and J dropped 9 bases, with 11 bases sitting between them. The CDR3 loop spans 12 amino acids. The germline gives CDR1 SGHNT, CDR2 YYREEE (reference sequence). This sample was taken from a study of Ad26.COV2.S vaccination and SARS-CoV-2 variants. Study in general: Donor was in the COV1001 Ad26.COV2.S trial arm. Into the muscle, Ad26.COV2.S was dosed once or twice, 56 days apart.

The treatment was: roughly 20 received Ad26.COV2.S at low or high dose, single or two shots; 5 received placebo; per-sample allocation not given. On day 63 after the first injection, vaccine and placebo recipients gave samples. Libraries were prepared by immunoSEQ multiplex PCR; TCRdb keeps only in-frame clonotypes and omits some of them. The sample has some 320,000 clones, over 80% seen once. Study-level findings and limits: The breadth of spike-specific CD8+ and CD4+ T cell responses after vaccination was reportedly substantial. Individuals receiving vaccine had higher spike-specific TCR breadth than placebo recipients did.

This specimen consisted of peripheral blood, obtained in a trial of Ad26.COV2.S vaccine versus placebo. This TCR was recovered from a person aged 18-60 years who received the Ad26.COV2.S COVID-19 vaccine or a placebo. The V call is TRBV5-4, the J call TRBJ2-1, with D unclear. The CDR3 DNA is TGTGCCAGCAGCCCCCCGGGCCCTGAGCAGTTCTTC. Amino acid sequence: CASSPPGPEQFF.